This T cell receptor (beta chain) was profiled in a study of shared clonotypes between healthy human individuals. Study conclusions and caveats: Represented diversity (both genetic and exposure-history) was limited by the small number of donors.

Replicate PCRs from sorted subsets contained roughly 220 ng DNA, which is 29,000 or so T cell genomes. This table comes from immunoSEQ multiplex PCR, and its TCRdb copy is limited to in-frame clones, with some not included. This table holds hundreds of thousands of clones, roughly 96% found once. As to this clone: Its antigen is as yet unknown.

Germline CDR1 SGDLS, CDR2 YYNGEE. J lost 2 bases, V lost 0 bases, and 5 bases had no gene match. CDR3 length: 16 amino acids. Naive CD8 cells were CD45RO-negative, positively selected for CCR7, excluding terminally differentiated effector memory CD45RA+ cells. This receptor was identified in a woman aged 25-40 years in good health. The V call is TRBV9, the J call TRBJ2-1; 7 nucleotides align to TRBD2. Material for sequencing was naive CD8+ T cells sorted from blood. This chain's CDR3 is CASSVGGSGAYNEQFF. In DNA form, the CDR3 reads TGTGCCAGCAGCGTAGGCGGGAGTGGCGCCTACAATGAGCAGTTCTTC.